The next 18 T cell receptor beta chains were all read from a single sample in a study of blood T cell repertoires in COVID-19. Profiled with immunoSEQ multiplex PCR; TCRdb holds only in-frame clones, not every one. The sample yields roughly 260,000 clones, 70% to 90% seen once. Sequences were obtained from peripheral blood. The receptors derive from a woman in her fifties or sixties with acute or convalescent COVID-19.

There are a few counts of this clone. V is TRBV28 and J is TRBJ2-1, with 10 nucleotides matching TRBD2. The germline gives CDR1 MDHEN, CDR2 SYDVKM. The CDR3 totals 15 residues. The V and J ends lost 2 bases and 3 bases, in that order; junction bases with no gene match: 1. The CDR3 bases are TGTGCCAGCAGTTTAGGACTAGCGGTCTACAATGAGCAGTTCTTC. It translates to CASSLGLAVYNEQFF.

The CDR3, as DNA: TGTGCCATCAGTGAGTCGGGACTAGCGGGAGGAAGCGAGACCCAGTACTTC. As protein: CAISESGLAGGSETQYF. The chain couples TRBV10-3 to TRBJ2-5; 15 bases are a match to TRBD2. The CDR3 is 17 residues long. Germline trimming cut 0 bases from V and 5 bases from J; bases unmatched to any gene: 4. CDR1 and CDR2 (germline): ENHRY, SYGVKD.

This chain joins TRBV19 and TRBJ1-5; 7 bases align to TRBD1. Germline CDR1 is LNHDA and CDR2 is SQIVND (reference sequence). There are 15 residues in the CDR3. V lost 3 bases to trimming and J lost 1 base; unmatched junction nucleotides: 3. CDR3 region: CASSIDRVSNQPQHF. CDR3 bases: TGTGCCAGTAGTATCGACAGGGTCAGCAATCAGCCCCAGCATTTT.

The count of this clone is one. V gene TRBV6-6 combines with J gene TRBJ1-4, with 7 bases fitting TRBD1. From germline, CDR1 is MNHNY and CDR2 SVGAGI (reference sequence). This CDR3 spans 15 amino acids. After removal of 5 bases from V and 3 bases from J, the junction contained 6 bases not matched to a gene. DNA of the CDR3: TGTGCCAGCAGTGGCTCAGGGGGGCCTAATGAAAAACTGTTTTTT. This sequence encodes CASSGSGGPNEKLFF.

The chain combines TRBV27 with TRBJ2-3; 7 nucleotides line up with TRBD2. The germline V gene has CDR1 MNHEY and CDR2 SMNVEV (reference sequence). The CDR3 runs 19 residues. Trimming took 5 bases from V and 2 from J; bases not matched to a gene: 19. The CDR3: CASSSLRPGTKGNTDTQYF. The CDR3 DNA reads TGTGCCAGCAGTAGTCTACGTCCCGGGACTAAAGGAAACACAGATACGCAGTATTTT.

This rearrangement joins TRBV28 to TRBJ2-7, with 8 bases that match TRBD2. CDR1 is MDHEN, CDR2 SYDVKM, per germline. The J segment lost 2 bases and the V segment lost 7 bases, leaving 7 bases of the junction unmatched. The CDR3 spans 14 residues. The CDR3 loop reads CASISGGVAYEQYF. CDR3 nucleotide sequence: TGTGCCAGCATTTCCGGGGGGGTAGCCTACGAGCAGTACTTC. The full variable domain, with the rest looked up from reference TRBV28 and TRBJ2-7, is DVKVTQSSRYLVKRTGEKVFLECVQDMDHENMFWYRQDPGLGLRLIYFSYDVKMKEKGDIPEGYSVSREKKERFSLILESASTNQTSMYLCASISGGVAYEQYFGPGTRLTVT.

The chain has TRBV7-9 and TRBJ2-2, with 7 nucleotides matching TRBD1. Germline values: CDR1 SEHNR, CDR2 FQNEAQ (reference sequence). This CDR3 contains 14 residues. The trim removed 4 bases at V and 3 bases at J, leaving 2 bases unmatched. DNA for the CDR3: TGTGCCAGCAGCTGGGGACAGTACACCGGGGAGCTGTTTTTT. It encodes CASSWGQYTGELFF.

The chain is built from TRBV18 and TRBJ2-7; 12 nucleotides line up with TRBD2. The CDR3 contains 15 residues. The germline V gene encodes CDR1 KGHSH and CDR2 LQKENI. Germline trimming cut 3 bases from V and 6 bases from J; bases unmatched to any gene: 6. DNA for the CDR3: TGTGCCAGCTCACCTCCGACTAGCGGGAGCTCCGAGCAGTACTTC. This gives the protein CASSPPTSGSSEQYF.

The rearrangement links TRBV5-3 to TRBJ2-1; 7 positions match TRBD1. TRBV5-3 is given ORF status, its function remaining uncertain. The CDR3 has 18 amino acids. With V trimmed by 6 bases and J by 0 bases, 15 bases remained unmatched. The CDR3 bases are TGTGCCAGAATGACGGAGGAAAGACAGGGAGACTCCTACAATGAGCAGTTCTTC. Its protein is CARMTEERQGDSYNEQFF.

This rearrangement joins TRBV5-1 to TRBJ1-2; 10 nucleotides match TRBD1. After removal of 3 bases from V and 7 bases from J, the junction contained 6 bases not matched to a gene. CDR1 SGHRS and CDR2 YFSETQ come from the germline V gene. This CDR3 contains 14 residues. CDR3 sequence reads: CASSSGQGLSGYTF. CDR3 DNA: TGCGCCAGCAGCTCGGGACAGGGGTTGAGTGGCTACACCTTC. Filled out from reference TRBV5-1 and TRBJ1-2, the complete variable domain reads KAGVTQTPRYLIKTRGQQVTLSCSPISGHRSVSWYQQTPGQGLQFLFEYFSETQRNKGNFPGRFSGRQFSNSRSEMNVSTLELGDSALYLCASSSGQGLSGYTFGSGTRLTVV.

J is TRBJ2-3 and V is TRBV4-2; 9 bases are a match to TRBD1. This CDR3 is 16 amino acids long. V lost 4 bases, J lost 2 bases, and 7 bases stayed unmatched. CDR1 is LGHNA and CDR2 is YNFKEQ in the germline V gene. For the CDR3, the DNA is TGTGCCAGCAGCCCGACCGGGACAGGGTCCACAGATACGCAGTATTTT. Translating gives CASSPTGTGSTDTQYF.

This chain links TRBV29-1 with TRBJ2-3; TRBD2 is a possible D gene (7 bases). CDR1 is SQVTM, CDR2 ANQGSEA, per germline. Trimming took off 6 bases at V and 1 base at J, with 17 bases between the two ends. This CDR3 comprises 15 residues. This CDR3 is CSVNRGGVGTDTQYF. CDR3 in DNA: TGCAGCGTCAATAGGGGGGGAGTTGGCACAGATACGCAGTATTTT.

The rearrangement uses TRBV6-5 and TRBJ2-7, with 7 bases lining up with TRBD2. The CDR3 runs 13 residues. J was trimmed by 0 bases and V by 9 bases; bases with no gene match: 5. Germline assignment: CDR1 MNHEY and CDR2 SVGAGI. Written as DNA, the CDR3 is TGTGCCAGTTGCATAGCGGGCTCCTACGAGCAGTACTTC. It is translated as CASCIAGSYEQYF.

This clone was found a few times. V and J are TRBV28 and TRBJ2-5; 10 nucleotides align to TRBD1. The CDR3 covers 14 residues. The V and J ends lost 9 bases and 2 bases, in that order; junction bases with no gene match: 6. Germline CDR1 is MDHEN and CDR2 is SYDVKM. The CDR3 sequence: CASAGQGWQETQYF. The CDR3 bases are TGTGCCAGTGCGGGACAGGGGTGGCAAGAGACCCAGTACTTC.

V and J are TRBV4-2 and TRBJ2-7; tentative D call: TRBD2 (6 bases). CDR1 is LGHNA and CDR2 is YNFKEQ in the germline V gene. V lost 0 bases, J lost 0 bases, and 9 bases lay in between. There are 15 residues in the CDR3. CDR3 bases: TGTGCCAGCAGCCAAGAAAACGGGGGCTCCTACGAGCAGTACTTC. Translated, it gives CASSQENGGSYEQYF.

This sequence joins TRBV5-1 and TRBJ2-1; TRBD2 aligns across 8 bases. The germline V gene encodes CDR1 SGHRS and CDR2 YFSETQ. CDR3 length: 17 amino acids. The J segment lost 6 bases and the V segment lost 0 bases, leaving 11 bases of the junction unmatched. The CDR3 nucleotides are TGCGCCAGCAGCTTGGCAGCGGGGGTATTGTATGGCAATGAGCAGTTCTTC. Its protein product is CASSLAAGVLYGNEQFF.

The rearrangement uses TRBV18 and TRBJ2-3, with D maybe TRBD2 (6 bases). The CDR3 has 15 residues. V lost 3 bases, J lost 0 bases, and 10 bases lay in between. Germline V gene lookup returns CDR1 KGHSH and CDR2 LQKENI. The chain's CDR3 is CASSPAGTSTDTQYF. CDR3 DNA sequence: TGTGCCAGCTCACCGGCGGGAACAAGCACAGATACGCAGTATTTT. The full variable domain, rest sourced from reference TRBV18 and TRBJ2-3, is NAGVMQNPRHLVRRRGQEARLRCSPMKGHSHVYWYRQLPEEGLKFMVYLQKENIIDESGMPKERFSAEFPKEGPSILRIQQVVRGDSAAYFCASSPAGTSTDTQYFGPGTRLTVL.

The chain links TRBV6-2 or TRBV6-3 to TRBJ2-2; tentative D call: TRBD2 (5 bases). The CDR3 runs 15 residues. Per the germline V gene, CDR1 is MNHEY and CDR2 is SVGEGT. V was clipped by 5 bases and J by 6 bases, with 16 bases between them. DNA of the CDR3: TGTGCCAGCAGTCCCCGGGGAAAAGGAGCCGGGGAGCTGTTTTTT. Encoded protein: CASSPRGKGAGELFF.